The 24 T cell receptor beta chains below were found in one sample sequenced in a study of blood T cell repertoires in COVID-19. TCRdb keeps only in-frame clones here, not all; method: immunoSEQ multiplex PCR. The sample lists hundreds of thousands of clones, 75% to 90% occurring once. Sequencing was performed on peripheral blood. These receptors were taken from a woman in her thirties who had recovered from COVID-19.

The chain recombines TRBV29-1 with TRBJ2-2; D uncertain. Germline lookup yields CDR1 SQVTM and CDR2 ANQGSEA. This CDR3 has 13 residues. Trimming cost V 2 bases and J 2 bases, with 6 bases left between them. The CDR3 loop reads CSVEQENTGELFF. CDR3 DNA: TGCAGCGTTGAACAGGAAAACACCGGGGAGCTGTTTTTT.

This rearrangement joins TRBV6-5 to TRBJ1-5; D is possibly TRBD1 (6 bases). Germline CDR1 reads MNHEY; CDR2 reads SVGAGI. Trimming shortened V by 0 bases and J by 1 base, and 10 bases separated the two germline ends. CDR3 size: 16 residues. The CDR3 coding sequence is TGTGCCAGCAGTTACTCGAACACAGGGAGCAATCAGCCCCAGCATTTT. It is translated as CASSYSNTGSNQPQHF.

As for this clone: Other nucleotide sequences in the sample specify the same CDR3. The rearrangement uses TRBV5-1 and TRBJ1-6; 9 bases line up with TRBD1. Looked up from germline, CDR1 is SGHRS and CDR2 is YFSETQ. The V gene end was trimmed by 0 bases and the J gene end by 7 bases; junction bases not matched to a gene: 2. The CDR3 runs 15 residues. Here the CDR3 reads CASSLEGQGNSPLHF. The CDR3 bases are TGCGCCAGCAGCTTGGAGGGACAGGGAAATTCACCCCTCCACTTT.

The CDR3 DNA reads TGTGCCAGCCGAAGGACTAGCGGACCCTACAATGAGCAGTTCTTC. Its protein product is CASRRTSGPYNEQFF. The rearrangement links TRBV28 to TRBJ2-1; 10 bases match TRBD2. The CDR3 runs to 15 residues. After removal of 8 bases from V and 2 bases from J, the junction contained 6 bases not matched to a gene. Germline lookup yields CDR1 MDHEN and CDR2 SYDVKM.

DNA for the CDR3: TGTGCCAGCAGTTCAGCAGGGGAAGCTAACTATGGCTACACCTTC. This gives the protein CASSSAGEANYGYTF. V gene TRBV28 combines with J gene TRBJ1-2, with D perhaps matching TRBD1 (6 bases). V dropped 4 bases and J dropped 0 bases, with 12 bases sitting between them. This CDR3 has 15 residues. Germline values: CDR1 MDHEN, CDR2 SYDVKM.

The chain employs TRBV11-3 and TRBJ1-5, with D unclear. The CDR3 loop spans 16 amino acids. Germline CDR1 reads SGHNT; CDR2 reads YENEEA. V lost 0 bases and J 7 bases, leaving 16 bases between the germline ends. The CDR3 loop is CASSLDLAGKGQPQHF. CDR3 bases: TGTGCCAGCAGCTTAGATCTGGCAGGAAAAGGCCAGCCCCAGCATTTT.

This chain uses TRBV27 with TRBJ2-2; 9 nucleotides match TRBD2. V dropped 6 bases and J dropped 7; count of bases not matched to a gene: 15. Germline CDR1 and CDR2: MNHEY and SMNVEV (reference sequence). The CDR3 totals 17 residues. Written as DNA, the CDR3 is TGTGCCAGCAGGCCTTGGCGGCGGGAGGGCGGGCACGGGGAGCTGTTTTTT. This codes for CASRPWRREGGHGELFF.

The chain combines TRBV19 with TRBJ1-5; 7 positions match TRBD1. Germline CDR1 LNHDA, CDR2 SQIVND (reference sequence). V shed 7 bases and J 5 bases; nucleotides not matched to a gene: 2. The CDR3 consists of 12 residues. The CDR3 sequence: CASMTGHQPQHF. The CDR3 DNA sequence: TGTGCCAGTATGACAGGGCATCAGCCCCAGCATTTT.

The V and J genes are TRBV5-1 and TRBJ2-5; no clear D gene. Germline V lookup: CDR1 SGHRS, CDR2 YFSETQ. The V gene lost 0 bases and the J gene lost 3 bases, with 12 bases spanning the gap. There are 15 residues in the CDR3. CDR3 coding DNA: TGCGCCAGCAGCTTGGTCGGTTCTCGGGAAGAGACCCAGTACTTC. Amino acids: CASSLVGSREETQYF.

For this clone: Other DNA sequences within the sample encode an identical CDR3. This chain links TRBV5-1 with TRBJ1-1, with TRBD1 matching over 7 bases. The V segment lost 3 bases and the J segment 2 bases; nucleotides outside the gene matches: 4. The CDR3 is 14 residues long. Germline CDR1 reads SGHRS; CDR2 reads YFSETQ. This CDR3 is CASSSGTANTEAFF. The CDR3 DNA is TGCGCCAGCAGCTCAGGGACAGCTAACACTGAAGCTTTCTTT. The whole variable domain, filled in from reference TRBV5-1 and TRBJ1-1, reads KAGVTQTPRYLIKTRGQQVTLSCSPISGHRSVSWYQQTPGQGLQFLFEYFSETQRNKGNFPGRFSGRQFSNSRSEMNVSTLELGDSALYLCASSSGTANTEAFFGQGTRLTVV.

The chain has TRBV3-1 (or the pseudogene TRBV3-2) and TRBJ1-2; D uncertain. Germline CDR1 and CDR2: LGHDT and YNNKEL (reference sequence). The CDR3 has 14 amino acids. Trimming removed 0 bases at V and 4 bases at J, with 9 bases between. CDR3 nucleotides: TGTGCCAGCAGCCAAGATGGGCAGGCCTATGGCTACACCTTC. Protein sequence: CASSQDGQAYGYTF.

In DNA, the CDR3 is TGTGCCATCAGGACGGGGGGCAGCTCCTACAATGAGCAGTTCTTC. Protein product: CAIRTGGSSYNEQFF. J is TRBJ2-1 and V is TRBV10-3; TRBD2 might be the D (7 bases). Germline CDR1 is ENHRY and CDR2 is SYGVKD. Trimming cost V 6 bases and J 0 bases, with 12 bases left between them. This CDR3 has 15 amino acids.

The chain has TRBV5-1 and TRBJ2-5; 8 positions agree with TRBD1. CDR1 SGHRS and CDR2 YFSETQ come from the germline V gene. This CDR3 has 15 residues. The V gene end was trimmed by 5 bases and the J gene end by 5 bases; junction bases not matched to a gene: 11. CDR3 DNA sequence: TGCGCCAGCAGGGTCACCGGACAGGGAGTCGAGACCCAGTACTTC. Protein product: CASRVTGQGVETQYF.

The genes are TRBV5-1 and TRBJ2-5; TRBD2 matches 7 bases. V lost 2 bases, J lost 4 bases, and 5 bases stayed unmatched. The CDR3 sequence is 14 residues long. Looked up from germline, CDR1 is SGHRS and CDR2 is YFSETQ. The DNA for the CDR3 is TGCGCCAGCAGCTTTCGGGACTATGGAGAGACCCAGTACTTC. Its protein is CASSFRDYGETQYF.

The chain carries TRBV19 and TRBJ1-1; 7 nucleotides align to TRBD1. The CDR3 length is 17 residues. V shed 2 bases and J 1 base; nucleotides not matched to a gene: 10. Per germline, CDR1 LNHDA and CDR2 SQIVND (reference sequence). The CDR3 sequence: CASSILFSTGANTEAFF. In DNA form, the CDR3 reads TGTGCCAGTAGTATACTTTTTTCTACAGGGGCGAACACTGAAGCTTTCTTT. The complete variable domain, with remaining parts taken from reference TRBV19 and TRBJ1-1, reads DGGITQSPKYLFRKEGQNVTLSCEQNLNHDAMYWYRQDPGQGLRLIYYSQIVNDFQKGDIAEGYSVSREKKESFPLTVTSAQKNPTAFYLCASSILFSTGANTEAFFGQGTRLTVV.

The chain uses TRBV27 and TRBJ2-7; 8 nucleotides match TRBD2. This CDR3 contains 13 residues. V lost 2 bases, J lost 3 bases, and 0 bases stayed unmatched. Germline CDR1 and CDR2: MNHEY and SMNVEV (reference sequence). This chain's CDR3 is CASSLAGGYEQYF. The CDR3 DNA is TGTGCCAGCAGTTTAGCGGGGGGCTACGAGCAGTACTTC.

J is TRBJ2-7 and V is TRBV28, with a possible D match to TRBD2 (6 bases). Trimming removed 8 bases from V and 0 bases from J, with 14 bases in between. The CDR3 is made up of 14 amino acids. Germline lookup yields CDR1 MDHEN and CDR2 SYDVKM. CDR3 in DNA: TGTGCCAGCGGGGAGCGGGCAAGCTCCTACGAGCAGTACTTC. This sequence encodes CASGERASSYEQYF.

This chain joins TRBV11-2 and TRBJ2-3; perhaps TRBD2 as D (5 bases). Germline V gene sequence: CDR1 SGHAT, CDR2 FQNNGV. V lost 2 bases and J lost 3, with 12 bases in between. This CDR3 region has 15 residues. The CDR3 loop is CASSLRYRRTDTQYF. CDR3 coding DNA: TGTGCCAGCAGCTTACGGTACCGGAGGACAGATACGCAGTATTTT.

This clone has at least ten counts. This sequence joins TRBV7-6 and TRBJ2-3; 9 bases fit TRBD1. Germline assignment: CDR1 SGHVS and CDR2 FNYEAQ. Trimming removed 1 base from V and 0 bases from J; junction bases left unmatched: 2. This CDR3 contains 16 residues. CDR3: CASSLVQGASTDTQYF. CDR3 nucleotide sequence: TGTGCCAGCAGCTTAGTACAGGGGGCTAGCACAGATACGCAGTATTTT.

CDR3 in DNA: TGTGCCACCAGTGAGAAGACAGGAATCCACGAGCAGTACTTC. Encoded protein: CATSEKTGIHEQYF. The chain employs TRBV24-1 and TRBJ2-7, with D possibly matching TRBD1 (6 bases). This CDR3 contains 14 residues. Trimming took 4 bases from V and 5 from J, leaving 14 bases between them. Germline loops: CDR1 KGHDR, CDR2 SFDVKD.

This sequence joins TRBV6-1 and TRBJ2-2, with D perhaps TRBD2 (6 bases). Trimming removed 1 base at V and 1 base at J, with 16 bases between. The germline V gene encodes CDR1 MNHNS and CDR2 SASEGT. CDR3 length: 18 amino acids. For the CDR3, the DNA is TGTGCCAGCAGTGAAGTTTACGGGGGTACGTTGAACACCGGGGAGCTGTTTTTT. Protein sequence: CASSEVYGGTLNTGELFF.

The rearrangement uses TRBV10-3 and TRBJ1-2; 10 bases align to TRBD1. The V gene's germline CDR1 is ENHRY and CDR2 SYGVKD. J gave up 4 bases and V 10 bases, and 12 bases lay outside the gene matches. The CDR3 totals 15 residues. The chain's CDR3 is CATRDRGFGIYGYTF. In DNA, the CDR3 is TGTGCCACAAGGGACAGGGGTTTTGGGATCTATGGCTACACCTTC.

The J gene is TRBJ2-3, the V gene TRBV4-3; D possibly corresponds to TRBD2 (5 bases). Germline values: CDR1 LGHNA, CDR2 YSLEER. The V end lost 5 bases, the J end lost 2 bases, and 17 bases lay between the germline ends. The CDR3 loop spans 16 amino acids. CDR3 loop: CASSLFRTDLTDTQYF. The CDR3 coding sequence is TGCGCCAGCAGCTTATTCCGGACTGACCTCACAGATACGCAGTATTTT.

The chain uses TRBV12-5 and TRBJ1-2; D unresolved. V was cut by 3 bases and J by 7 bases, with 12 bases left in between. Germline CDR1 LGHNT, CDR2 FRNRAP. The CDR3 has 13 amino acids. CDR3 coding DNA: TGTGCTAGTGGTTTTGGGGAGAATGGTGGCTACACCTTC. Residues: CASGFGENGGYTF. Full variable domain (outside the CDR3, taken from reference TRBV12-5 and TRBJ1-2): DARVTQTPRHKVTEMGQEVTMRCQPILGHNTVFWYRQTMMQGLELLAYFRNRAPLDDSGMPKDRFSAEMPDATLATLKIQPSEPRDSAVYFCASGFGENGGYTFGSGTRLTVV.